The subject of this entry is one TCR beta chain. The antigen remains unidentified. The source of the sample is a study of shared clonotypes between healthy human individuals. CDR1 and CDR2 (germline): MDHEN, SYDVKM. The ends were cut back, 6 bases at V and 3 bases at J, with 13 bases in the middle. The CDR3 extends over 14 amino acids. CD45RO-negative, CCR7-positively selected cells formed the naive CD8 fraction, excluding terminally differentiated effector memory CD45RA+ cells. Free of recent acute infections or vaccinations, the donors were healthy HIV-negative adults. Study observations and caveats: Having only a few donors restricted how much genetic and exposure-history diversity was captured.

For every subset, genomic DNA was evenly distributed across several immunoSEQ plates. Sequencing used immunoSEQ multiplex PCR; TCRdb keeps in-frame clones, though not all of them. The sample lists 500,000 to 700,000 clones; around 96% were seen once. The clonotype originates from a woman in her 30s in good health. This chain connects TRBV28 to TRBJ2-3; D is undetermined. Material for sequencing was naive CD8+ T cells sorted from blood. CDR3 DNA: TGTGCCAGCAGGTTACCTTTTGTGACAGATACGCAGTATTTT. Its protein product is CASRLPFVTDTQYF.